This record covers a single TCR beta chain. What it binds is not known. The sample is drawn from a study of a mutant IDH1 vaccine in newly diagnosed glioma. The time point: week 11, during vaccination. Each dose of the vaccine consisted of 300 ug of mutant IDH1 20-mer peptide, with topical imiquimod. Trimming shortened V by 1 base and J by 5 bases, and 17 bases separated the two germline ends. The germline CDR1 and CDR2 sequences are KGHSH and LQKENI. The CDR3 is made up of 16 amino acids. Some clones are missing from TCRdb's copy, which holds only in-frame ones; the method was immunoSEQ multiplex PCR. Among 100,000 to 120,000 clones listed, approximately 87% were seen once.

The TCR was taken from a woman aged 50 to 60 with glioma. The material sequenced was PBMCs, taken from a glioma patient whose treatment included an IDH1 peptide vaccine. The chain combines TRBV18 with TRBJ2-5; D might be TRBD1 (6 bases). The CDR3 coding sequence is TGTGCCAGCTCACCACTGTCTCCGGGACAAGGGGAGACCCAGTACTTC. This gives the protein CASSPLSPGQGETQYF.